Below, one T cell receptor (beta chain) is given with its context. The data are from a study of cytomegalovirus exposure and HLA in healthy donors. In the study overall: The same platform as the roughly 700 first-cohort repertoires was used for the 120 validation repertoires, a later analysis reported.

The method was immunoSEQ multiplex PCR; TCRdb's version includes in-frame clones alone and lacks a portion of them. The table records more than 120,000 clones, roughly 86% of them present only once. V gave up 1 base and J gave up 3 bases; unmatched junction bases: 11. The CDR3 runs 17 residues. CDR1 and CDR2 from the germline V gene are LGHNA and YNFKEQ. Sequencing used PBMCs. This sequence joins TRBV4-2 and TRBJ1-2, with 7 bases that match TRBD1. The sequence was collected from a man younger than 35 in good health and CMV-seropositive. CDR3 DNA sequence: TGTGCCAGCAGCCAAGCCGGCGGGCGGCAGGGGGACTATGGCTACACCTTC. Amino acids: CASSQAGGRQGDYGYTF.